This TCR beta chain came from a study of regulatory T cells in long-lasting Graves disease. The study's findings and limits: More public clonotypes were shared by persistent patients (about 2,700) than by new patients (around 990).

V gave up 2 bases and J gave up 2 bases, with 12 bases separating them. The germline gives CDR1 SGHTA, CDR2 FQGNSA. CDR3 length: 15 amino acids. Sample time point: persistent/refractory GD, antithyroid drugs over 5 years with positive TRAb. RNA extracted from PBMCs served as the sequencing template. Patients were enrolled at an endocrinology department in Xi'an, China. In regard to this clonotype: Its antigen is still unknown.

Building of the TCR beta libraries involved iRepertoire HTBI primers and Arm-PCR of CDR3 regions. TCRdb re-called the multiplex PCR reads with MiXCR, one entry per CDR3 protein. The sample comprises hundreds of thousands of distinct CDR3 sequences, roughly 21% of which are singletons, and around 7% rests with the top ten. This sequence was found in a female donor with Graves disease. The sample consisted of peripheral blood mononuclear cells (PBMCs), taken when the disease was refractory, from a patient treated with antithyroid drugs. The chain is built from TRBV7-2 and TRBJ2-5, with a weak D call TRBD2 (6 bases). The CDR3 reads CASSLFGTAQETQYF. In DNA, the CDR3 is TGTGCCAGCAGCTTATTTGGGACTGCGCAAGAGACCCAGTACTTC.